These 21 T cell receptor beta chains were sequenced from one sample in a study of spatial heterogeneity in lung cancer. TCRdb redid the calling of the 5' RACE reads with MiXCR, one entry per CDR3 protein. The profile shows roughly 82,000 distinct CDR3 sequences, about 12% of them singletons. Time point in this sample: sample taken at primary tumor resection. Extraction of whole RNA from tumor, nontumor lung or frozen PBMC preceded unsorted sequencing. The source material was PBMCs, sampled at surgery. The receptors were gathered from a male donor with early-stage non-small cell lung cancer.

The table lists this clonotype with a few counts. J is TRBJ2-5 and V is TRBV7-2; D is undetermined. This CDR3 region has 13 residues. The germline V gene encodes CDR1 SGHTA and CDR2 FQGNSA. The V end was cut by 0 bases, the J end by 2 bases, with 4 bases between. CDR3 sequence: CASSLARQETQYF. In nucleotides, the CDR3 is TGTGCCAGCAGCTTAGCTAGACAAGAGACCCAGTACTTC.

This clonotype has only a few counts. The chain has TRBV5-1 and TRBJ2-2; D uncertain. In germline, CDR1 is SGHRS, CDR2 YFSETQ. V lost 2 bases to trimming and J lost 1 base, with 6 bases between them. The length of the CDR3 is 14 residues. Written as DNA, the CDR3 is TGCGCCAGCAGCTTCGACGAGAACACCGGGGAGCTGTTTTTT. It codes for CASSFDENTGELFF.

This clonotype is a singleton in its sample. This chain uses TRBV19 with TRBJ2-1; D unresolved. CDR3 size: 16 residues. Germline CDR1 is LNHDA and CDR2 is SQIVND (reference sequence). The V end lost 5 bases, the J end lost 5 bases, and 19 bases lay between the germline ends. The CDR3 protein is CASSLRPLKTDNEQFF. In DNA, the CDR3 is TGTGCCAGTAGTCTTCGTCCGCTTAAGACGGACAATGAGCAGTTCTTC.

The chain links TRBV7-9 to TRBJ2-7, with 7 bases that match TRBD2. The CDR3 consists of 15 residues. CDR1 is SEHNR, CDR2 FQNEAQ, per germline (reference sequence). The V and J ends lost 3 bases and 5 bases, in that order; junction bases with no gene match: 10. CDR3 in amino acids: CASSFPTSPSNEQYF. In DNA, the CDR3 is TGTGCCAGCAGCTTCCCGACTAGCCCGAGCAACGAGCAGTACTTC.

By frequency in the sample, this clonotype is medium-sized (0.01 to 0.1%). The rearrangement joins TRBV19 to TRBJ1-1; possibly TRBD1 for D (5 bases). Trimming stripped 1 base from V and 4 bases from J, with 7 bases between. CDR1 is LNHDA, CDR2 SQIVND, per germline (reference sequence). CDR3 length: 13 residues. The CDR3 protein is CASSIGGGTEAFF. The CDR3 coding sequence is TGTGCCAGTAGTATAGGGGGCGGCACTGAAGCTTTCTTT.

With regard to this clonotype: Sequence at one end of the junction differs from germline and may be a read error. The CDR3 coding sequence is TGTGTCAGCAGCCCCGGACTAGGCCTTAATGAGCAGTTCTTC. It is translated as CVSSPGLGLNEQFF. The rearrangement uses TRBV7-9 and TRBJ2-1; TRBD2 aligns across 7 bases. The germline V gene encodes CDR1 SEHNR and CDR2 FQNEAQ (reference sequence). This CDR3 spans 14 amino acids. Full variable domain (rest looked up from reference TRBV7-9 and TRBJ2-1): DTGVSQNPRHKITKRGQNVTFRCDPISEHNRLYWYRQTLGQGPEFLTYFQNEAQLEKSRLLSDRFSAERPKGSFSTLEIQRTEQGDSAMYLCVSSPGLGLNEQFFGPGTRLTVL.

This clonotype was seen only a few times. The chain has TRBV27 and TRBJ2-7; D uncertain. Trimming cost V 2 bases and J 5 bases, with 19 bases left between them. CDR1 and CDR2 from the germline V gene are MNHEY and SMNVEV (reference sequence). There are 16 residues in the CDR3. The CDR3 loop is CASSLRITGWTHEQYF. DNA of the CDR3: TGTGCCAGCAGTTTAAGGATTACGGGTTGGACCCACGAGCAGTACTTC.

The chain combines TRBV6-5 with TRBJ1-1, with D unclear. Trimming shortened V by 0 bases and J by 1 base, and 9 bases separated the two germline ends. The length of the CDR3 is 15 residues. The V gene's germline CDR1 is MNHEY and CDR2 SVGAGI. The CDR3 sequence: CASSYSRRENTEAFF. For the CDR3, the DNA is TGTGCCAGCAGTTACTCGAGGAGGGAGAACACTGAAGCTTTCTTT.

A few counts support this clonotype. The CDR3 DNA is TGTGCCAGCTCTCAGGGGTCCCGACTCTTAAATGAAAAACTGTTTTTT. Protein: CASSQGSRLLNEKLFF. The rearrangement uses TRBV6-1 and TRBJ1-4, with D maybe TRBD1 (6 bases). Germline-derived CDR1 and CDR2 are MNHNS and SASEGT. V lost 8 bases and J 5 bases, leaving 21 bases between the germline ends. There are 16 residues in the CDR3.

The genes are TRBV6-1 and TRBJ1-4, with D uncertain. Germline V CDR1 and CDR2: MNHNS, SASEGT. The CDR3 runs to 13 residues. With 7 bases removed from V and 4 bases from J, the gap between germline ends came to 10 bases. CDR3 in amino acids: CASNRAFNEKLFF. CDR3 DNA: TGTGCCAGCAACAGAGCTTTTAATGAAAAACTGTTTTTT.

This clonotype was counted between two and nine times. DNA of the CDR3: TGTGCCTGGGGGAGTGGGTACGAGCAGTACTTC. Residues: CAWGSGYEQYF. This rearrangement joins TRBV30 to TRBJ2-7; D might be TRBD2 (5 bases). Germline CDR1 GTSNPN, CDR2 SVGIG (reference sequence). Trimming left V 5 bases short and J 4 bases short, with 9 bases between. The CDR3 totals 11 residues.

A note on this clonotype: One end of the junction does not line up with germline, which may come from a read error. The chain joins TRBV6-2 or TRBV6-3 to TRBJ1-1; D unclear. The CDR3 is made up of 11 amino acids. Germline CDR1 reads MNHEY; CDR2 reads SVGEGT. CDR3 amino acids: CASSRTGEASF. The CDR3 region has the DNA TGTGCCAGCAGCCGGACGGGTGAAGCTTCCTTT.

This clonotype appeared a few times. The V call is TRBV9, the J call TRBJ2-3, with TRBD2 matching 8 bases. J was trimmed by 13 bases and V by 0 bases; bases with no gene match: 13. The CDR3 length is 15 residues. Germline CDR1 is SGDLS and CDR2 is YYNGEE. The CDR3 DNA reads as TGTGCCAGCAGCGTAGGAGTCTTAGCGGGGACTTTGGAGTATTTT. Protein sequence: CASSVGVLAGTLEYF.

This clonotype came up many times. This rearrangement joins TRBV5-1 to TRBJ2-1; weak D call: TRBD2 (7 bases). This CDR3 comprises 14 residues. Germline V gene sequence: CDR1 SGHRS, CDR2 YFSETQ. V shed 3 bases and J shed 7 bases, with 14 bases lying between them. The CDR3 DNA sequence: TGCGCCAGCAGCTCCAGGGGAGGGGGAAATGAGCAGTTCTTC. Protein product: CASSSRGGGNEQFF.

This clonotype was seen a handful of times. V gene TRBV7-3 combines with J gene TRBJ2-7; 7 bases map to TRBD1. Germline trimming cut 4 bases from V and 2 bases from J; bases unmatched to any gene: 8. The V gene's germline CDR1 is SGHTA and CDR2 FQGTGA. CDR3 length equals 15 residues. The chain's CDR3 is CASSSPTGWAYEQYF. In DNA, the CDR3 is TGTGCCAGCAGCTCCCCGACAGGGTGGGCCTACGAGCAGTACTTC.

This clonotype came up many times. This chain's CDR3 is CSASMGQGEQYF. The CDR3 DNA reads TGCAGTGCTTCTATGGGCCAAGGGGAGCAGTACTTC. This chain joins TRBV20-1 and TRBJ2-7, with no clear D. Trimming pared 5 bases from V and 7 bases from J, leaving 15 bases between. The CDR3 spans 12 residues. The germline gives CDR1 DFQATT, CDR2 SNEGSKA (reference sequence).

At least ten counts were recorded for this clonotype. The chain couples TRBV5-1 to TRBJ2-1; 14 bases align to TRBD2. Trimming cost V 4 bases and J 8 bases; bases outside gene matches: 8. The V gene's germline CDR1 is SGHRS and CDR2 YFSETQ. The CDR3 consists of 16 residues. The CDR3 loop reads CASSPGTSGSGYEQFF. The CDR3, as DNA: TGCGCCAGCAGCCCCGGGACTAGCGGGAGTGGTTATGAGCAGTTCTTC.

This clonotype was recorded many times. Relative to the germline gene, one junction end is altered; a read error may explain this. The CDR3 region has the DNA TGTGCCAGCAGTCTGGGGGGAGATACTGAAGCTTTCTTT. Amino acid sequence: CASSLGGDTEAFF. The chain links TRBV5-1 to TRBJ1-1, with TRBD1 as a possible D gene (5 bases). The V gene's germline CDR1 is SGHRS and CDR2 YFSETQ. CDR3 length: 13 residues.

This clonotype was seen more than once but under ten times. The chain links TRBV10-3 to TRBJ2-1; 10 positions match TRBD2. With V trimmed by 6 bases and J by 6 bases, 5 bases remained unmatched. The germline gives CDR1 ENHRY, CDR2 SYGVKD. The CDR3 totals 14 residues. DNA for the CDR3: TGTGCCATCAGGCCGGGACTAGCGACCAATGAGCAGTTCTTC. Its translation: CAIRPGLATNEQFF.

The V and J genes are TRBV5-8 and TRBJ2-7; a weak D match, TRBD1 (6 bases). The germline V and J ends were trimmed by 10 bases and 2 bases, with 10 bases remaining between them. The CDR3 is 11 residues long. CDR1 and CDR2 (germline): SGHTS, YDEGEE. CDR3 sequence reads: CASDRAYEQYF. The CDR3 nucleotides are TGTGCCTCGGACAGAGCCTACGAGCAGTACTTC.

In this sample, this clonotype turned up a few times. This chain connects TRBV19 to TRBJ2-1, with 7 bases identical to TRBD2. CDR1 LNHDA and CDR2 SQIVND come from the germline V gene (reference sequence). The CDR3 is 14 residues long. The V and J ends lost 6 bases and 6 bases, in that order; junction bases with no gene match: 8. In DNA, the CDR3 is TGTGCCAGTAGGTTAGCGGGTTCCCGCAATGAGCAGTTCTTC. Its protein product is CASRLAGSRNEQFF.